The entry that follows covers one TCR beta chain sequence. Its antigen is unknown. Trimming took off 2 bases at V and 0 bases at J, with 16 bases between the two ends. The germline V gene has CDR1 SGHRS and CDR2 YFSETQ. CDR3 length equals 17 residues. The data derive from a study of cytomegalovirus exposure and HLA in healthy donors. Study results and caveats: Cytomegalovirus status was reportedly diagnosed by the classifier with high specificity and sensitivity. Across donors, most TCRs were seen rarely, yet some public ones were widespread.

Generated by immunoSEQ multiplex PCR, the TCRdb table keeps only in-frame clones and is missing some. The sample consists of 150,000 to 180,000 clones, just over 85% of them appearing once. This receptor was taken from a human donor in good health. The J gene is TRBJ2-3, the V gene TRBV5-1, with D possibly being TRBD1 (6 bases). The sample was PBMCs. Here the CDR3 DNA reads TGCGCCAGCAGCTTTTACCCAGGACAGTCTAGCACAGATACGCAGTATTTT. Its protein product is CASSFYPGQSSTDTQYF.